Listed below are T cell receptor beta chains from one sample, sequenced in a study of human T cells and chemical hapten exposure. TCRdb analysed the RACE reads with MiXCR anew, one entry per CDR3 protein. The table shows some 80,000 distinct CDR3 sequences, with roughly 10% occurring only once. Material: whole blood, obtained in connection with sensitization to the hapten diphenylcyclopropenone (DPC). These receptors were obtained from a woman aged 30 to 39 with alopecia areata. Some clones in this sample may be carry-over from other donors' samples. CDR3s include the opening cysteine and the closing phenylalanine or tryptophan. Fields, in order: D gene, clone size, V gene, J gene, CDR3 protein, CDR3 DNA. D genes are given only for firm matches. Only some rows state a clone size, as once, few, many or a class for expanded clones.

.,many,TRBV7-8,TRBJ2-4,CASSGRSGLAKNIQYF,TGTGCCAGCAGCGGTCGTTCGGGACTAGCCAAAAACATTCAGTACTTC
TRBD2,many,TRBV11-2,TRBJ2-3,CASSPSPGGARTDTQYF,TGTGCCAGCAGCCCATCCCCCGGGGGGGCCCGCACAGATACGCAGTATTTT
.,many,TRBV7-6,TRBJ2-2,CASSLVTGANTGELFF,TGTGCCAGCAGCTTAGTTACGGGTGCGAACACCGGGGAGCTGTTTTTT
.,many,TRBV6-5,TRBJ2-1,CASSSVSGANNEQFF,TGTGCCAGCAGTTCCGTTAGCGGAGCTAACAATGAGCAGTTCTTC
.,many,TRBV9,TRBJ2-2,CASSVGDPGELFF,TGTGCCAGCAGCGTAGGGGACCCCGGGGAGCTGTTTTTT
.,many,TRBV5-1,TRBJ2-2,CASSFPTNTGELFF,TGCGCCAGCAGCTTTCCGACGAACACCGGGGAGCTGTTTTTT
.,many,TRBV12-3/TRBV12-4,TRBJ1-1,CASSLSGMNTEAFF,TGTGCCAGCAGTCTTTCAGGGATGAACACTGAAGCTTTCTTT
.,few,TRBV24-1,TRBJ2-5,CATSDSTGGELETQYF,TGTGCCACCAGTGATTCTACCGGGGGCGAGTTAGAGACCCAGTACTTC
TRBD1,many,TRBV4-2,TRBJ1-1,CASSANRGTEAFF,TGTGCCAGCAGCGCTAACAGGGGGACTGAAGCTTTCTTT
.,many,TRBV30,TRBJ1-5,CAWSRGIGNQPQHF,TGTGCCTGGAGTCGGGGGATAGGGAATCAGCCCCAGCATTTT
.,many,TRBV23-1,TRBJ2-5,CASSQSRVSRKQETQYF,TGCGCCAGCAGTCAATCGAGGGTTTCAAGGAAACAAGAGACCCAGTACTTC
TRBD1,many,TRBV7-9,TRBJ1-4,CASSPGTGIEKLFF,TGTGCCAGCAGCCCGGGGACAGGAATTGAAAAACTGTTTTTT
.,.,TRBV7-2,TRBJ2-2,CASSLSYGELFF,TGTGCCAGCAGCTTATCTTACGGGGAGCTGTTTTTT
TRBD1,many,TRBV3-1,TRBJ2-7,CASSRQGPTYEQYF,TGTGCCAGCAGCCGACAGGGACCCACCTACGAGCAGTACTTC
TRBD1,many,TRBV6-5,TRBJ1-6,CASRRDRSVSPLHF,TGTGCCAGCAGAAGGGACAGATCCGTTTCACCCCTCCACTTT
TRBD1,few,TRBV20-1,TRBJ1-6,CSARTGTGSPLHF,TGCAGTGCGCGGACAGGGACGGGGTCACCCCTCCACTTT
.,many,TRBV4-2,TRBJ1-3,CASSQELLRGNTIYF,TGTGCCAGCAGCCAAGAATTGCTCAGGGGAAACACCATATATTTT
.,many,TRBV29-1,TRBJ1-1,CSVYRDRSAFF,TGCAGCGTTTACAGGGATAGGAGTGCTTTCTTT
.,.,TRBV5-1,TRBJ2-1,CASSFPGPNNEQFF,TGCGCCAGCAGCTTCCCGGGGCCTAACAATGAGCAGTTCTTC
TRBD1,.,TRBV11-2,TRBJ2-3,CASRKDRSTDTQYF,TGTGCCAGCAGAAAGGACAGGAGCACAGATACGCAGTATTTT
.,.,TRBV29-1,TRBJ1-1,CSVQGYTEAFF,TGCAGCGTCCAGGGGTACACTGAAGCTTTCTTT
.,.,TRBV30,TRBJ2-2,CAWSGWTNTTGELFF,TGTGCCTGGAGTGGATGGACCAACACGACCGGGGAGCTGTTTTTT
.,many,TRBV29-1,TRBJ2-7,CSVADRYYEQYF,TGCAGCGTCGCGGACAGATACTACGAGCAGTACTTC
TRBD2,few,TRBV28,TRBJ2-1,CASSPNPTSGTSNEQFF,TGTGCCAGCAGCCCTAACCCGACTAGCGGGACTAGCAATGAGCAGTTCTTC
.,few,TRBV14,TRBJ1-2,CASSQGVAAYGYTF,TGTGCCAGCAGCCAAGGGGTCGCGGCTTATGGCTACACCTTC
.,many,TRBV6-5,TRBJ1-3,CASSQGRSIYF,TGTGCCAGCAGCCAAGGACGGTCCATATATTTT
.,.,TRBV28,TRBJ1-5,CASRTPGGNQPQHF,TGTGCCAGCAGAACCCCGGGCGGGAATCAGCCCCAGCATTTT
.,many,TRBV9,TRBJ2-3,CASSVEISPSTDTQYF,TGTGCCAGCAGCGTAGAGATCTCCCCTAGCACAGATACGCAGTATTTT
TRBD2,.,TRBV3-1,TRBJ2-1,CASGFRAGAREQFF,TGTGCCAGCGGGTTTAGGGCGGGAGCGAGGGAGCAGTTCTTC
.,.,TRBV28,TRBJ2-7,CASSFVYEQYF,TGTGCCAGCAGTTTCGTTTACGAGCAGTACTTC
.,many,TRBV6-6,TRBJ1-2,CASSYSLAEGYTF,TGTGCCAGCAGTTACTCACTCGCTGAGGGCTACACCTTC
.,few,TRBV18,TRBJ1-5,CASSPGPPSLNQPQHF,TGTGCCAGCTCCCCGGGCCCTCCGAGTTTAAATCAGCCCCAGCATTTT
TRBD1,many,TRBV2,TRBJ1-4,CASRTGQGEKLFF,TGTGCCAGCAGGACAGGGCAGGGTGAAAAACTGTTTTTT
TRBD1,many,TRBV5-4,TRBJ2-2,CASSGTRQGAYTGELFF,TGTGCCAGCAGCGGGACTCGACAGGGGGCTTACACCGGGGAGCTGTTTTTT
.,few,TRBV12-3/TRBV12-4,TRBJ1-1,CASSYFAGTTEAFF,TGTGCCAGCAGTTATTTCGCAGGGACCACTGAAGCTTTCTTT
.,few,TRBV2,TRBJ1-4,CATKGRSNEKLFF,TGTGCCACCAAGGGGAGGTCTAATGAAAAACTGTTTTTT
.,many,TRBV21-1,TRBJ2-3,CASSKADRDLSTDTQYF,TGTGCCAGCAGCAAAGCCGACAGGGACCTTAGCACAGATACGCAGTATTTT
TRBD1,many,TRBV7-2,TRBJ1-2,CASSLASDRGPNYGYTF,TGTGCCAGCAGCCTCGCATCTGACAGGGGCCCTAACTATGGCTACACCTTC
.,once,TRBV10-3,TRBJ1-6,CAISGGEGLLHF,TGTGCCATCAGTGGGGGTGAAGGTCTACTCCACTTT
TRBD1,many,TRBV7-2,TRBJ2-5,CASSSMPGTGVLETQYF,TGTGCCAGCAGCTCGATGCCCGGGACAGGGGTCTTGGAGACCCAGTACTTC
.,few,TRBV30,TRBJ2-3,CAWSTGGGSTDTQYF,TGTGCCTGGAGCACTGGGGGTGGGAGCACAGATACGCAGTATTTT
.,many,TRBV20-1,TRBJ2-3,CSALQGAGDTQYF,TGCAGTGCCCTCCAGGGAGCAGGAGATACGCAGTATTTT
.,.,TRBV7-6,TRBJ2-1,CASSPRDRTNEQFF,TGTGCCAGCAGCCCGCGGGACAGAACCAATGAGCAGTTCTTC
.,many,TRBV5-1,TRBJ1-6,CASSPGQGIFSPLHF,TGCGCCAGCAGCCCGGGGCAGGGAATTTTCTCACCCCTCCACTTT
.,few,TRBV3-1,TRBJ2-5,CASSQDTGRPETQYF,TGTGCCAGCAGCCAAGATACAGGGAGGCCGGAGACCCAGTACTTC
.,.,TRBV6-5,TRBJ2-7,CASTNLEGGEQYF,TGTGCCAGCACCAATCTGGAGGGGGGCGAGCAGTACTTC
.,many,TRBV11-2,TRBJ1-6,CASSLGSGIPNSPLHF,TGTGCCAGCAGCTTGGGTTCGGGCATACCTAATTCACCCCTCCACTTT
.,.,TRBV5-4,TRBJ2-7,CASSRGGTFSYEQYF,TGTGCCAGCAGCAGGGGAGGAACTTTCTCCTACGAGCAGTACTTC
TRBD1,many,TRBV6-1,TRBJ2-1,CASSEGTGGGGEQFF,TGTGCCAGCAGTGAAGGGACAGGGGGCGGAGGTGAGCAGTTCTTC
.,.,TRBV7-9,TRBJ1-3,CASSPQSSGNTIYF,TGTGCCAGCAGCCCCCAGAGCTCTGGAAACACCATATATTTT
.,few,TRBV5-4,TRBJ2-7,CASSLDGDSSYEQYF,TGTGCCAGCAGCCTAGACGGAGACAGCTCCTACGAGCAGTACTTC